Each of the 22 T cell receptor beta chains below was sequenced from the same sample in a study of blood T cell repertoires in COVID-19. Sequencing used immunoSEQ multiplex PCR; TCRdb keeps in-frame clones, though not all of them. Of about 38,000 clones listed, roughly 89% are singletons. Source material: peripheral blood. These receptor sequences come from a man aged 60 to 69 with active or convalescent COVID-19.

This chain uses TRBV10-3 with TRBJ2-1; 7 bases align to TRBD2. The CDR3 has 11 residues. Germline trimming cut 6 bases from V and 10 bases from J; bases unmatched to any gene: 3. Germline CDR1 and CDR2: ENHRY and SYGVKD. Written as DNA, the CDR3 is TGTGCCATCAGCAGAGCGGGAGAGCAGTTCTTC. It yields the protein CAISRAGEQFF.

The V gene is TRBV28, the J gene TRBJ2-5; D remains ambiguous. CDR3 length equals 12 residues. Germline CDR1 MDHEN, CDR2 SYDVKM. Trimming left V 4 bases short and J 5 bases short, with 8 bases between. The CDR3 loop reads CASSWSMETQYF. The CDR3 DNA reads TGTGCCAGCAGTTGGAGTATGGAGACCCAGTACTTC. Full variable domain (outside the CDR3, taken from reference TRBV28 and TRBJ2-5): DVKVTQSSRYLVKRTGEKVFLECVQDMDHENMFWYRQDPGLGLRLIYFSYDVKMKEKGDIPEGYSVSREKKERFSLILESASTNQTSMYLCASSWSMETQYFGPGTRLLVL.

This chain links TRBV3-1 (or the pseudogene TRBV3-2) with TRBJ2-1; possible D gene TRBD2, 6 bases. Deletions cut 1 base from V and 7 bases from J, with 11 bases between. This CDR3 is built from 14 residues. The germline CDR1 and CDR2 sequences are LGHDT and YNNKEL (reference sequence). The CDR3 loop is CASSQGGVRNEQFF. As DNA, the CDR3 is TGTGCCAGCAGCCAAGGGGGGGTCCGTAATGAGCAGTTCTTC.

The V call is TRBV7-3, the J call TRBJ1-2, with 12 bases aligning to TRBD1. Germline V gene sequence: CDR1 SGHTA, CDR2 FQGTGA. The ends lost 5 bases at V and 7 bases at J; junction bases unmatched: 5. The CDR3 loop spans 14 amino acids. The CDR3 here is CASSPGTGGVGYTF. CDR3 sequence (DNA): TGTGCCAGCAGCCCCGGGACAGGGGGCGTTGGCTACACCTTC.

CDR3 bases: TGTGCCAGCAGCTCCTTTGGTGAGGCCGGGGAGCTGTTTTTT. Residues: CASSSFGEAGELFF. The chain couples TRBV6-6 to TRBJ2-2; D uncertain. The length of the CDR3 is 14 residues. V was shortened by 6 bases and J by 6 bases, with 14 bases between the two germline ends. Germline assignment: CDR1 MNHNY and CDR2 SVGAGI (reference sequence).

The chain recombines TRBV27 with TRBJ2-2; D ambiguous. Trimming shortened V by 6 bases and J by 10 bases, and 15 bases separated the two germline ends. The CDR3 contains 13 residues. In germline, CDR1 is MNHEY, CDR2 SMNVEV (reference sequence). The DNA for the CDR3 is TGTGCCAGCAGGACTCTCTTAGGTCAGGAGCTGTTTTTT. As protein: CASRTLLGQELFF.

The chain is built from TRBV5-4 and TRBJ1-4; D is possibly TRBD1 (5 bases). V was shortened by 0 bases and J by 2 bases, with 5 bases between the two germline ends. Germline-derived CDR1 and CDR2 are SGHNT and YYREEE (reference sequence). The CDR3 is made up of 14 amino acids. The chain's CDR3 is CASSLEGTNEKLFF. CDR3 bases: TGTGCCAGCAGCTTGGAGGGGACTAATGAAAAACTGTTTTTT.

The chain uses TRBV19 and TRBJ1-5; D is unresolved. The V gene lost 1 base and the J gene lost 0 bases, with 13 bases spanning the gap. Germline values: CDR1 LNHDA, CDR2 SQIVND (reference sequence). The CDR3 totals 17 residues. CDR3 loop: CASSIVSAGISNQPQHF. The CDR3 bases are TGTGCCAGTAGTATAGTGTCGGCGGGGATTAGCAATCAGCCCCAGCATTTT. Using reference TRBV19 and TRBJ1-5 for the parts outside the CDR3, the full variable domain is DGGITQSPKYLFRKEGQNVTLSCEQNLNHDAMYWYRQDPGQGLRLIYYSQIVNDFQKGDIAEGYSVSREKKESFPLTVTSAQKNPTAFYLCASSIVSAGISNQPQHFGDGTRLSIL.

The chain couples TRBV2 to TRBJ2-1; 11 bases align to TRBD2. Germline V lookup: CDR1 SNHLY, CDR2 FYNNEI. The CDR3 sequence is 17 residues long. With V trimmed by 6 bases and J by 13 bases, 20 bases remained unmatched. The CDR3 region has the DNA TGTGCCAGCAGCCGAAATAGTCTAGCGGGAGGTGACAGAACACAGTTCTTC. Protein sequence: CASSRNSLAGGDRTQFF.

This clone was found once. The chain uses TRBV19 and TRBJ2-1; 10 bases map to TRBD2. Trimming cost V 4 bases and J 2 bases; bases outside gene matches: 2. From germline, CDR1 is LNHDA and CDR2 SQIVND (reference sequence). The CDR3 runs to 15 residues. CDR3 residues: CASSTAGGPYNEQFF. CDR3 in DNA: TGTGCCAGTAGTACAGCGGGAGGGCCCTACAATGAGCAGTTCTTC.

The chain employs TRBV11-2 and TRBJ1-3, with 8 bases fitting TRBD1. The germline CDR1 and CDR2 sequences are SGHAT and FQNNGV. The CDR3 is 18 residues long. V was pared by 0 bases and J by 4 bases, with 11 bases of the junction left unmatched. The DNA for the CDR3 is TGTGCCAGCAGCTTAGATCGAGGGCCAGGGGGCCTGGGAAACACCATATATTTT. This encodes CASSLDRGPGGLGNTIYF.

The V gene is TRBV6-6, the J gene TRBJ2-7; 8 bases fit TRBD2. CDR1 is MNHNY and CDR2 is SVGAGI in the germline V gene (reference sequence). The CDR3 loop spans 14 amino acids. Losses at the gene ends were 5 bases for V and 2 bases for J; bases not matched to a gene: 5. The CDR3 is CASSRTSGTYEQYF. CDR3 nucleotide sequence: TGTGCCAGCAGTCGCACTAGCGGAACCTACGAGCAGTACTTC.

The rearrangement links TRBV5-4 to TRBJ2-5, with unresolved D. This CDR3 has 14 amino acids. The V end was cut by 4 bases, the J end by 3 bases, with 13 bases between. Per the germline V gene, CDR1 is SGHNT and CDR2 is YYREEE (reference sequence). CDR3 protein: CASSDRRSEETQYF. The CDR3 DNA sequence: TGTGCCAGCAGCGACCGCCGGAGCGAAGAGACCCAGTACTTC. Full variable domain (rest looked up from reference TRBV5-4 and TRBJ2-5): ETGVTQSPTHLIKTRGQQVTLRCSSQSGHNTVSWYQQALGQGPQFIFQYYREEENGRGNFPPRFSGLQFPNYSSELNVNALELDDSALYLCASSDRRSEETQYFGPGTRLLVL.

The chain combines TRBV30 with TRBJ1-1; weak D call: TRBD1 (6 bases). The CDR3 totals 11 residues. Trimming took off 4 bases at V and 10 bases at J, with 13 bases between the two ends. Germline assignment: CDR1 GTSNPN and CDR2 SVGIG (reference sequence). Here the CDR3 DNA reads TGTGCCTGGACTAACCTAGGGGGAGCTTTCTTT. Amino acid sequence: CAWTNLGGAFF. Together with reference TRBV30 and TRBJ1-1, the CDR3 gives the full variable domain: SQTIHQWPATLVQPVGSPLSLECTVEGTSNPNLYWYRQAAGRGLQLLFYSVGIGQISSEVPQNLSASRPQDRQFILSSKKLLLSDSGFYLCAWTNLGGAFFGQGTRLTVV.

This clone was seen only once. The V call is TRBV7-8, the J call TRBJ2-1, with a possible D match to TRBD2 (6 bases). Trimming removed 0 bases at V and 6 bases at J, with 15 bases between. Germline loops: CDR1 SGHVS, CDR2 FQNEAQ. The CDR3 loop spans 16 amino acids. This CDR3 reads CASSLARGILGNEQFF. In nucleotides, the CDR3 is TGTGCCAGCAGCTTAGCCCGCGGGATATTAGGCAATGAGCAGTTCTTC. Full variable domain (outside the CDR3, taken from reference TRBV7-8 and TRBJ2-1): GAGVSQSPRYKVAKRGQDVALRCDPISGHVSLFWYQQALGQGPEFLTYFQNEAQLDKSGLPSDRFFAERPEGSVSTLKIQRTQQEDSAVYLCASSLARGILGNEQFFGPGTRLTVL.

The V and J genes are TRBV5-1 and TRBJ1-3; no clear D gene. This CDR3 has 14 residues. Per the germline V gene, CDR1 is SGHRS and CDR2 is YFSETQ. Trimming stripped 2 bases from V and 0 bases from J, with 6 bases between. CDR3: CASSFAGSGNTIYF. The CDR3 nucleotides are TGCGCCAGCAGCTTCGCGGGCTCTGGAAACACCATATATTTT.

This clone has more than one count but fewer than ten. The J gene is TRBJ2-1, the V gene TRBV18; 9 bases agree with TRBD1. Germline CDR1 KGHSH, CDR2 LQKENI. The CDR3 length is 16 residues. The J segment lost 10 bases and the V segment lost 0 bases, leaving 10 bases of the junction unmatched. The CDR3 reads CASSPPDRGSESEQFF. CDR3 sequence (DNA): TGTGCCAGCTCACCACCGGACAGGGGTTCGGAATCGGAGCAGTTCTTC.

CDR3 protein: CASSQVPSPNYGYTF. The DNA of the CDR3 is TGCGCCAGCAGCCAAGTGCCGAGTCCTAACTATGGCTACACCTTC. The chain is built from TRBV4-3 and TRBJ1-2; D gene ambiguous. The CDR3 loop spans 15 amino acids. V was clipped by 1 base and J by 0 bases, with 9 bases between them. The germline V gene has CDR1 LGHNA and CDR2 YSLEER.

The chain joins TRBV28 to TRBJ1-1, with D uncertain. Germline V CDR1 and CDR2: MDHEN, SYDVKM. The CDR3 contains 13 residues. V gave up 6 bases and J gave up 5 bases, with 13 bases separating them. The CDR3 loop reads CASRRNGETEAFF. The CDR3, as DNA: TGTGCCAGCAGAAGGAATGGAGAAACTGAAGCTTTCTTT.

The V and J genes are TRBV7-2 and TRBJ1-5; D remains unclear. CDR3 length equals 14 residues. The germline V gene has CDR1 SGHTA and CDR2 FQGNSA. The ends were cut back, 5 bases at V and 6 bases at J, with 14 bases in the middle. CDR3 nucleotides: TGTGCCAGCAGCCAAGATGGAGGCGGTCAGCCCCAGCATTTT. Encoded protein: CASSQDGGGQPQHF.

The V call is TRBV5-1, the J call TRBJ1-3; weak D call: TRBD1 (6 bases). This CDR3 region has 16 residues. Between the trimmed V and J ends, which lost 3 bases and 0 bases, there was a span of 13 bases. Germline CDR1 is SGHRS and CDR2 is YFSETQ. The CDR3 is CASSSGRGPSGNTIYF. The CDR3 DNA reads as TGCGCCAGCAGCTCGGGCAGGGGCCCCTCTGGAAACACCATATATTTT.

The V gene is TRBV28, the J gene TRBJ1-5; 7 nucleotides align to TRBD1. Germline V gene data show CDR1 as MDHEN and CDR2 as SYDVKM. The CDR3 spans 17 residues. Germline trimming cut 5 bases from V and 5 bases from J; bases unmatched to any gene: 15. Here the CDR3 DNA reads TGTGCCAGCAGTACCCCACCACAGGGGTGGTTCGATCAGCCCCAGCATTTT. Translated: CASSTPPQGWFDQPQHF. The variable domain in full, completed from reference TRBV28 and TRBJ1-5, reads DVKVTQSSRYLVKRTGEKVFLECVQDMDHENMFWYRQDPGLGLRLIYFSYDVKMKEKGDIPEGYSVSREKKERFSLILESASTNQTSMYLCASSTPPQGWFDQPQHFGDGTRLSIL.